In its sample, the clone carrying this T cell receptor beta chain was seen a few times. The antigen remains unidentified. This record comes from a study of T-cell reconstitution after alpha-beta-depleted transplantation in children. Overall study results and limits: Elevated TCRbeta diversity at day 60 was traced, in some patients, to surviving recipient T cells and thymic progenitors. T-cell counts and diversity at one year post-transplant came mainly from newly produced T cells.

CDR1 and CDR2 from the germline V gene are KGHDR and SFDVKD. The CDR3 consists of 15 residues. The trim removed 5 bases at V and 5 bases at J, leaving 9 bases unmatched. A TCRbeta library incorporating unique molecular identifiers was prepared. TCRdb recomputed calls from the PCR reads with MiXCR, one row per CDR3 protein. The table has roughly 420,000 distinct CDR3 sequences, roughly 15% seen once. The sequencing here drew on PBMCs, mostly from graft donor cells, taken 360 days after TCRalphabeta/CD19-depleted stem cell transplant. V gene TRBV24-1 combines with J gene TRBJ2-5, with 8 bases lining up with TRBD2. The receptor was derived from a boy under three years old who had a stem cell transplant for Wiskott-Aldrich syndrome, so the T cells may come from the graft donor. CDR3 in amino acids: CATSAAGAGDETQYF. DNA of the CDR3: TGTGCCACCAGTGCCGCCGGAGCGGGGGATGAGACCCAGTACTTC.